The 27 T cell receptor beta chains listed next were all sequenced from one sample in a study of blood T cells in healthy people across ages. With a J-beta primer mix and a sample-barcoded 5' primer, a second PCR ran 7 to 11 cycles. MiXCR, applied by TCRdb to the 5' RACE reads, yields one record per CDR3 protein. The data show about 1.4 million distinct CDR3 sequences, with approximately 59% seen just once and roughly 7% held by the top ten. Specimen: blood. Every receptor here comes from a man younger than 35 in good health.

This clonotype was counted between two and nine times. CDR3 nucleotide sequence: TGTGCCAGCAGTTTGGGACACAATTACGAGCAGTACTTC. Its protein product is CASSLGHNYEQYF. The V call is TRBV6-6, the J call TRBJ2-7, with TRBD1 as a possible D gene (6 bases). This CDR3 has 13 amino acids. V lost 4 bases and J 4 bases, leaving 11 bases between the germline ends. In germline, CDR1 is MNHNY, CDR2 SVGAGI (reference sequence).

This clonotype was seen only a few times. The V call is TRBV2, the J call TRBJ2-7, with 8 bases lining up with TRBD2. The V segment lost 5 bases and the J segment 1 base; nucleotides outside the gene matches: 7. The CDR3 has 15 residues. CDR1 and CDR2 from the germline V gene are SNHLY and FYNNEI. CDR3 amino acids: CASSSPGGRSYEQYF. The CDR3 DNA reads as TGTGCCAGCAGTTCTCCGGGGGGGCGGTCCTACGAGCAGTACTTC.

The CDR3 is CAISEGLYGYTF. The CDR3, as DNA: TGTGCCATCAGTGAGGGACTCTATGGCTACACCTTC. This chain joins TRBV10-3 and TRBJ1-2, with D unresolved. Germline CDR1 reads ENHRY; CDR2 reads SYGVKD. The CDR3 totals 12 residues. Trimming pared 2 bases from V and 4 bases from J, leaving 5 bases between.

The chain couples TRBV20-1 to TRBJ2-7, with D perhaps TRBD2 (5 bases). CDR3 size: 13 residues. Looked up from germline, CDR1 is DFQATT and CDR2 is SNEGSKA (reference sequence). Trimming removed 3 bases at V and 3 bases at J, with 12 bases between. DNA of the CDR3: TGCAGTGCTAGTAGCGTAGGGCTCTACGAGCAGTACTTC. Protein sequence: CSASSVGLYEQYF.

The rearrangement uses TRBV12-3 or TRBV12-4 and TRBJ2-4, with D possibly being TRBD1 (6 bases). V was trimmed by 4 bases and J by 13 bases, leaving 23 bases between them. This CDR3 is built from 15 residues. CDR3 sequence reads: CASSSSTHRAGEQYF. The CDR3 nucleotides read TGTGCCAGCAGTTCCTCCACTCACAGGGCTGGAGAGCAGTACTTC.

The chain uses TRBV15 and TRBJ1-2; no definite D call. CDR1 is LNHNV, CDR2 YYDKDF, per germline (reference sequence). V was shortened by 0 bases and J by 8 bases, with 16 bases between the two germline ends. This CDR3 has 15 amino acids. DNA of the CDR3: TGTGCCACCAGCAGAGATCGGCGGTCCTTGGGCGGCTACACCTTC. Protein: CATSRDRRSLGGYTF.

The V call is TRBV7-2, the J call TRBJ2-3; D is unresolved. Germline values: CDR1 SGHTA, CDR2 FQGNSA. The CDR3 is 13 residues long. Trimming took 3 bases from V and 6 from J, leaving 10 bases between them. The CDR3 protein is CASSLMTADTQYF. For the CDR3, the DNA is TGTGCCAGCAGCTTGATGACGGCGGATACGCAGTATTTT.

In its sample, this clonotype was seen once. V usage is TRBV7-2 and J usage is TRBJ2-1; D unresolved. CDR1 is SGHTA and CDR2 is FQGNSA in the germline V gene. This CDR3 has 14 amino acids. Trimming removed 3 bases from V and 8 bases from J, with 14 bases in between. The CDR3 DNA is TGTGCCAGCAGCTTCCTGGCCCAAAGCCATGAGCAGTTCTTC. Translating gives CASSFLAQSHEQFF.

The J gene is TRBJ2-7, the V gene TRBV20-1; the D gene could be TRBD1 or TRBD2 (5 bases each). The V end lost 1 base, the J end lost 3 bases, and 13 bases lay between the germline ends. From germline, CDR1 is DFQATT and CDR2 SNEGSKA (reference sequence). The CDR3 consists of 14 residues. CDR3 nucleotide sequence: TGCAGTGCTAGAGTCTGGGACCGAGGCTACGAGCAGTACTTC. As protein: CSARVWDRGYEQYF.

This clonotype was seen once. The chain joins TRBV20-1 to TRBJ2-7; TRBD2 aligns across 9 bases. This CDR3 spans 16 amino acids. Per germline, CDR1 DFQATT and CDR2 SNEGSKA (reference sequence). After removal of 4 bases from V and 7 bases from J, the junction contained 17 bases not matched to a gene. The CDR3 DNA reads as TGCAGTGCTACCCCGCTAGCGGGGACGCCCTACAATGAGCAGTACTTC. Translation gives CSATPLAGTPYNEQYF.

The chain carries TRBV4-1 and TRBJ1-5; maybe TRBD1 (6 bases). Germline-derived CDR1 and CDR2 are MGHRA and YSYEKL. Trimming shortened V by 5 bases and J by 0 bases, and 11 bases separated the two germline ends. The CDR3 covers 15 residues. This CDR3 is CASSAQGTSNQPQHF. In nucleotides, the CDR3 is TGCGCCAGCAGCGCACAGGGAACTAGCAATCAGCCCCAGCATTTT.

This chain uses TRBV18 with TRBJ1-2; D possibly corresponds to TRBD1 (5 bases). Trimming removed 8 bases from V and 3 bases from J, with 10 bases in between. Germline CDR1 is KGHSH and CDR2 is LQKENI. The CDR3 has 12 residues. The CDR3 bases are TGTGCCAGCCAGGGTTCCGACTATGGCTACACCTTC. It specifies CASQGSDYGYTF.

This chain links TRBV4-3 with TRBJ1-5; D gene uncertain. The CDR3 length is 16 residues. Looked up from germline, CDR1 is LGHNA and CDR2 is YSLEER. Trimming cost V 0 bases and J 6 bases, with 15 bases left between them. Written as DNA, the CDR3 is TGCGCCAGCAGCCAAGATGGATGGGGAGGTAGTCAGCCCCAGCATTTT. Translated, it gives CASSQDGWGGSQPQHF.

The V call is TRBV7-2, the J call TRBJ1-1; 7 positions agree with TRBD1. The germline V gene encodes CDR1 SGHTA and CDR2 FQGNSA. The CDR3 length is 15 residues. Losses at the gene ends were 1 base for V and 11 bases for J; bases not matched to a gene: 13. The CDR3 sequence is CASSLEVGQQGRAFF. The CDR3 DNA reads TGTGCCAGCAGCTTAGAAGTCGGCCAACAGGGGAGGGCTTTCTTT.

This chain joins TRBV20-1 and TRBJ2-3; 9 bases are shared with TRBD2. Per germline, CDR1 DFQATT and CDR2 SNEGSKA (reference sequence). The CDR3 is 15 residues long. The junction had 11 bases not matched to a gene; V was cut back by 5 bases and J by 5 bases. As DNA, the CDR3 is TGCAGTGCTCCTGGCGGGAGGGCCCGTGGAGATACGCAGTATTTT. Protein product: CSAPGGRARGDTQYF.

The chain combines TRBV12-5 with TRBJ2-3, with 7 bases identical to TRBD2. The CDR3 contains 17 residues. Germline CDR1 reads LGHNT; CDR2 reads FRNRAP. Trimming removed 0 bases from V and 2 bases from J; junction bases left unmatched: 8. In DNA, the CDR3 is TGTGCTAGTGGTTTGGTAGGGCTAGCGGATTACACAGATACGCAGTATTTT. This sequence encodes CASGLVGLADYTDTQYF.

This clonotype showed up just a few times. CDR3 nucleotide sequence: TGTGCCAGCAGATTAAACCCGGGTCCTTTAGGGGGGCAGTACTTC. It codes for CASRLNPGPLGGQYF. J is TRBJ2-4 and V is TRBV7-2; the D call may be TRBD1 or TRBD2 (6 bases each). Germline assignment: CDR1 SGHTA and CDR2 FQGNSA. V was trimmed by 6 bases and J by 13 bases, leaving 25 bases between them. The CDR3 contains 15 residues.

Of note for this clonotype: Relative to the germline gene, one junction end is altered; a read error may explain this. The V gene is TRBV29-1, the J gene TRBJ1-2; D is undetermined. The CDR3 loop spans 15 amino acids. The germline CDR1 and CDR2 sequences are SQVTM and ANQGSEA. CDR3 sequence: CNVEESASLSAGYTF. DNA of the CDR3: TGCAACGTTGAAGAGTCGGCCTCTCTGTCTGCTGGCTACACCTTC.

This clonotype has more than one count but fewer than ten. The chain combines TRBV29-1 with TRBJ2-5; tentative D call: TRBD2 (6 bases). Germline V gene data show CDR1 as SQVTM and CDR2 as ANQGSEA. The V end lost 4 bases, the J end lost 1 base, and 16 bases lay between the germline ends. The CDR3 runs to 15 residues. The CDR3 DNA follows: TGCAGCGTTGTGGGTAGCGGATCTGGCCAAGAGACCCAGTACTTC. Its protein is CSVVGSGSGQETQYF. Based on the CDR3 plus reference TRBV29-1 and TRBJ2-5, the full variable domain is SAVISQKPSRDICQRGTSLTIQCQVDSQVTMMFWYRQQPGQSLTLIATANQGSEATYESGFVIDKFPISRPNLTFSTLTVSNMSPEDSSIYLCSVVGSGSGQETQYFGPGTRLLVL.

This clonotype was recorded a few times. This chain connects TRBV15 to TRBJ2-7, with 8 bases lining up with TRBD1. V gave up 3 bases and J gave up 2 bases; unmatched junction bases: 6. CDR1 is LNHNV, CDR2 YYDKDF, per germline (reference sequence). The CDR3 runs 15 residues. The CDR3 reads CATSRSDRVTYEQYF. The CDR3 DNA reads as TGTGCCACCAGCAGGTCGGACAGGGTCACCTACGAGCAGTACTTC.

The J gene is TRBJ1-6, the V gene TRBV20-1, with D possibly matching TRBD1 (5 bases). The germline V gene has CDR1 DFQATT and CDR2 SNEGSKA (reference sequence). This CDR3 contains 15 residues. V was cut by 3 bases and J by 5 bases, with 14 bases left in between. In DNA form, the CDR3 reads TGCAGTGCTAGGCAGCCCGGGGCCGATAATTCACCCCTCCACTTT. The encoded protein is CSARQPGADNSPLHF.

This clonotype has a handful of counts. Written as DNA, the CDR3 is TGCAGCGTACATACAGGCCTGGAGACCCAGTACTTC. It specifies CSVHTGLETQYF. J is TRBJ2-5 and V is TRBV29-1; D perhaps matches TRBD1 (5 bases). CDR3 length: 12 amino acids. Per germline, CDR1 SQVTM and CDR2 ANQGSEA. V lost 6 bases and J 5 bases, leaving 13 bases between the germline ends.

In this sample, this clonotype turned up a few times. The chain combines TRBV10-2 with TRBJ1-4; 9 positions match TRBD1. Per germline, CDR1 WSHSY and CDR2 SAAADI. The CDR3 totals 17 residues. V dropped 8 bases and J dropped 2; count of bases not matched to a gene: 12. CDR3 nucleotides: TGCGCCAGCTGTCCGGGACAGGGCGTTTCTACTAATGAAAAACTGTTTTTT. It is translated as CASCPGQGVSTNEKLFF.

Notes on this clonotype: The junction departs from germline at one end; a sequencing error may be responsible. The rearrangement links TRBV4-3 to TRBJ1-2, with D unresolved. CDR1 LGHNA and CDR2 YSLEER come from the germline V gene. The CDR3 has 15 residues. The CDR3 DNA follows: TGCGCCAGCAGGCAAGGGAAGGGAATGAACTATGGCTACACCTTC. This translates into CASRQGKGMNYGYTF.

J is TRBJ2-3 and V is TRBV5-6; 12 bases match TRBD2. There are 19 residues in the CDR3. After removal of 4 bases from V and 3 bases from J, the junction contained 15 bases not matched to a gene. CDR1 and CDR2 from the germline V gene are SGHDT and YYEEEE. The CDR3 DNA is TGTGCCAGCAGCGATGGACTAGCGGGGTATATGGTGGGTACAGATACGCAGTATTTT. Translating gives CASSDGLAGYMVGTDTQYF.

This clonotype was seen only a few times. The chain combines TRBV12-3 or TRBV12-4 with TRBJ2-4; D ambiguous. CDR3 size: 14 residues. Trimming stripped 5 bases from V and 1 base from J, with 9 bases between. The CDR3 bases are TGTGCCAGCAGTACCAACTGGGCCAAAAACATTCAGTACTTC. Translating it yields CASSTNWAKNIQYF.

The chain carries TRBV15 and TRBJ2-7; 10 positions match TRBD2. V gave up 4 bases and J gave up 5 bases; unmatched junction bases: 5. Germline V gene lookup returns CDR1 LNHNV and CDR2 YYDKDF (reference sequence). This CDR3 is 14 amino acids long. DNA for the CDR3: TGTGCCACCAGCATATCTAGCGGGGGCGACGAGCAGTACTTC. This sequence encodes CATSISSGGDEQYF.